The subject of this entry is one TCR beta chain. Its cognate antigen is unknown. Random hexamers primed reverse transcription of about 0.45 to 1 ug RNA. Amplification of TCR beta CDR3 was carried out by immunoSEQ multiplex PCR, which covered 54 Vbeta and 13 Jbeta segments. TCRdb re-derived calls from the immunoSEQ multiplex PCR reads in MiXCR, one entry per CDR3 protein. The top ten clones hold 0.12% of a sample with some 120,000 distinct CDR3 sequences, about 95% of them seen once. This sample stems from a study of CD8 T cells in Susac syndrome. This CDR3 region has 13 residues. From germline, CDR1 is SEHNR and CDR2 FQNEAQ (reference sequence). The germline V and J ends were trimmed by 7 bases and 1 base, with 9 bases remaining between them. Overall study findings and caveats: In its TCR sequencing and HLA analysis, the study acknowledged that the number of individuals was relatively small.

CD8+ and CD4+ T cells taken from blood had their TCR beta sequenced. The clonotype comes from a human donor in good health. This sequence joins TRBV7-9 and TRBJ2-3, with unresolved D. Sequenced sample: CD4+ T cells from PBMCs. As DNA, the CDR3 is TGTGCCAGCACTAGGAGCCGCACAGATACGCAGTATTTT. This translates into CASTRSRTDTQYF.